The source of this T cell receptor beta chain is a study of human T cells and chemical hapten exposure. General observations from the study: Unchanged with DPC sensitization were TCRs above 1 in 1000 frequency.

V dropped 4 bases and J dropped 14 bases, with 15 bases sitting between them. From germline, CDR1 is MNHEY and CDR2 SVGEGT. The CDR3 extends over 13 amino acids. This clonotype was seen repeatedly, ten times or more. Its antigen is not identified. Described time point: patch test 2, 6 weeks after DPC sensitization. The treatment was: therapeutic diphenylcyclopropenone sensitization with weekly scalp DPC. TCRdb ran MiXCR on the RACE reads and lists one entry per CDR3 protein. The table lists about 80,000 distinct CDR3 sequences, 11% of them singletons. The TCR originated in a man younger than 35 with alopecia areata. Some clones in this sample may be carry-over from other donors' samples. The sample here was whole blood, taken in connection with sensitization to the hapten diphenylcyclopropenone (DPC). V usage is TRBV6-2 or TRBV6-3 and J usage is TRBJ1-6; D perhaps matches TRBD1 (6 bases). Here the CDR3 reads CASSSTDSITLHF. DNA of the CDR3: TGTGCCAGCAGTTCAACGGACAGCATCACCCTCCACTTT.